The 5 T cell receptor beta chains given below trace back to one sample, sequenced in a study of T-cell memory formation after mild COVID-19. TCRdb used MiXCR to reprocess the 5' RACE reads, holding one entry per CDR3 protein. This sample carries around 390,000 distinct CDR3 sequences, about 15% of them seen once, and the ten largest clones take about 22%. Sequencing used PBMCs or a T cell subset sorted from them (not recorded which). The receptors originated from a man younger than 30 who had mild COVID-19 (a few samples of this study predate the infection). Cell type and time point are not known.

This chain links TRBV7-9 with TRBJ1-1; D may be TRBD1 (6 bases). The CDR3 contains 14 residues. Germline V gene data show CDR1 as SEHNR and CDR2 as FQNEAQ (reference sequence). Trimming pared 10 bases from V and 1 base from J, leaving 16 bases between. The CDR3 sequence: CAIDAFRGNTEAFF. DNA for the CDR3: TGTGCCATCGATGCTTTCAGGGGGAACACTGAAGCTTTCTTT.

This clonotype has only a few counts. This rearrangement joins TRBV6-2 or TRBV6-3 to TRBJ1-1; D ambiguous. Trimming shortened V by 6 bases and J by 1 base, and 6 bases separated the two germline ends. The CDR3 is 12 amino acids. From germline, CDR1 is MNHEY and CDR2 SVGEGT. The CDR3 coding sequence is TGTGCCAGCAGACGGACGAACACTGAAGCTTTCTTT. As protein: CASRRTNTEAFF.

The gene calls are TRBV12-3 or TRBV12-4 and TRBJ1-2; possibly TRBD1 for D (5 bases). V lost 5 bases to trimming and J lost 6 bases, with 13 bases between them. This CDR3 region has 13 residues. Here the CDR3 DNA reads TGTGCCAGCAGTAAGACAGTTCTTGATGGCTACACCTTC. This sequence encodes CASSKTVLDGYTF.

The chain couples TRBV28 to TRBJ1-4; D perhaps matches TRBD1 (5 bases). This CDR3 has 13 residues. Looked up from germline, CDR1 is MDHEN and CDR2 is SYDVKM. Trimming removed 5 bases from V and 6 bases from J, with 10 bases in between. The chain's CDR3 is CASSQDTYEKLFF. CDR3 coding DNA: TGTGCCAGCAGTCAGGACACCTATGAAAAACTGTTTTTT.

The gene calls are TRBV2 and TRBJ2-5; maybe TRBD2 (5 bases). V dropped 8 bases and J dropped 4 bases, with 11 bases sitting between them. Germline values: CDR1 SNHLY, CDR2 FYNNEI. The CDR3 loop spans 12 amino acids. CDR3 nucleotides: TGTGCCAGCGGCGAGAGGGCAGAGACCCAGTACTTC. Its translation: CASGERAETQYF. The variable domain in full, with the rest retrieved from reference TRBV2 and TRBJ2-5, is EPEVTQTPSHQVTQMGQEVILRCVPISNHLYFYWYRQILGQKVEFLVSFYNNEISEKSEIFDDQFSVERPDGSNFTLKIRSTKLEDSAMYFCASGERAETQYFGPGTRLLVL.